The 5 T cell receptor beta chains listed next were all sequenced from one sample in a study of T cell responses to AZD1222 COVID-19 vaccine. The repertoire was sequenced with immunoSEQ multiplex PCR; TCRdb's copy has only in-frame clones and lacks some. Altogether about 120,000 clones are present, about 92% being singletons, with the ten largest covering 2.5% to 3.5%. The sequences come from peripheral blood, collected on day 0 of AZD1222 vaccination. These receptors were obtained from an adult in good health.

The genes are TRBV6-5 and TRBJ1-4; D is undetermined. The CDR3 covers 15 residues. The V end lost 4 bases, the J end lost 4 bases, and 13 bases lay between the germline ends. In germline, CDR1 is MNHEY, CDR2 SVGAGI. CDR3 sequence: CASSFSMQINEKLFF. CDR3 DNA sequence: TGTGCCAGCAGTTTTAGCATGCAGATTAATGAAAAACTGTTTTTT.

This clone was seen a single time. The V and J genes are TRBV18 and TRBJ2-1; D gene ambiguous. V was trimmed by 2 bases and J by 4 bases, leaving 12 bases between them. This CDR3 has 15 amino acids. CDR1 and CDR2 (germline): KGHSH, LQKENI. CDR3: CASSPNGFLYNEQFF. Here the CDR3 DNA reads TGTGCCAGCTCACCAAACGGGTTCCTGTACAATGAGCAGTTCTTC.

The V gene is TRBV19, the J gene TRBJ1-2; D not certain. CDR3 length equals 12 residues. Germline-derived CDR1 and CDR2 are LNHDA and SQIVND (reference sequence). V lost 3 bases and J lost 8, with 10 bases in between. CDR3 nucleotide sequence: TGTGCCAGTAGTATTGGCGACCAAGGCTACACCTTC. Its protein is CASSIGDQGYTF.

This chain links TRBV28 with TRBJ2-7; TRBD2 matches at 8 bases. Trimming cost V 4 bases and J 6 bases; bases outside gene matches: 8. This CDR3 contains 14 residues. Germline CDR1 MDHEN, CDR2 SYDVKM. The CDR3 reads CASSYGGSGGEQYF. The CDR3 region has the DNA TGTGCCAGCAGTTATGGGGGGAGCGGGGGCGAGCAGTACTTC.

This clone came up once. This chain uses TRBV28 with TRBJ2-7; 7 bases are shared with TRBD2. Trimming removed 6 bases from V and 4 bases from J; junction bases left unmatched: 9. Germline-derived CDR1 and CDR2 are MDHEN and SYDVKM. The CDR3 covers 14 residues. CDR3 amino acids: CASSTSPGGYEQYF. In DNA, the CDR3 is TGTGCCAGCAGCACTAGTCCCGGGGGGTACGAGCAGTACTTC.